This T cell receptor (beta chain) is drawn from a study of cytomegalovirus exposure and HLA in healthy donors. The primer mix had 60 Vbeta and 13 Jbeta primers. Sequenced by immunoSEQ multiplex PCR; TCRdb stores in-frame clones only, minus some. The sample totals approximately 110,000 clones. Trimming took off 11 bases at V and 5 bases at J, with 19 bases between the two ends. From germline, CDR1 is MNHEY and CDR2 SMNVEV (reference sequence). The CDR3 spans 13 residues. At sampling all donors were nominally healthy, likely with unrecorded immune exposures. The origin of this receptor is a man aged 25 to 40 in good health and CMV-seronegative. The sequenced sample was PBMCs. The chain combines TRBV27 with TRBJ2-7; D is perhaps TRBD2 (5 bases). As DNA, the CDR3 is TGTGCCTCAGCCACGGGGTCAGGCAACGAGCAGTACTTC. As protein: CASATGSGNEQYF.